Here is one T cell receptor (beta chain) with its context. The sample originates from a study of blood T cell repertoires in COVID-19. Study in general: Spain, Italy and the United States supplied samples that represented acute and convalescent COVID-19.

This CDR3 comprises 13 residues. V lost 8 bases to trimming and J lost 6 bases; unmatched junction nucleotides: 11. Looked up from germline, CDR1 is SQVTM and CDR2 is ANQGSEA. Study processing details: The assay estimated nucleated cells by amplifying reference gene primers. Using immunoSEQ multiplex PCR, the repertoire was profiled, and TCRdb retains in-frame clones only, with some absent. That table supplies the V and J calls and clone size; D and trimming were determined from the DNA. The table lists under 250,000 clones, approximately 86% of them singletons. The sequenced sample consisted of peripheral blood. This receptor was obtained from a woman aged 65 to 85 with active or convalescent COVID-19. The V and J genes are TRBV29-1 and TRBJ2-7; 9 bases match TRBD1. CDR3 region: CSTRRGQGGEQYF. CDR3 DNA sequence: TGCAGCACCCGGCGGGGACAGGGTGGCGAGCAGTACTTC.